This T cell receptor (beta chain) stems from a study of blood T cell repertoires in COVID-19. This clone came up once. Trimming left V 5 bases short and J 7 bases short, with 14 bases between. CDR1 is SGHDN, CDR2 FVKESK, per germline. The length of the CDR3 is 13 residues. Produced via immunoSEQ multiplex PCR; TCRdb's table is partial and in-frame only. Found here are hundreds of thousands of clones, 87% of them singletons; the top ten hold roughly 6.3%. V gene TRBV14 combines with J gene TRBJ1-1; D not certain. The source is a woman aged 40 to 50 who had recovered from COVID-19. The sample comprised PBMCs or T cells enriched from blood (not recorded which). CDR3 residues: CASSGQAYGEAFF. The CDR3 DNA follows: TGTGCCAGCAGCGGCCAGGCATATGGTGAAGCTTTCTTT.